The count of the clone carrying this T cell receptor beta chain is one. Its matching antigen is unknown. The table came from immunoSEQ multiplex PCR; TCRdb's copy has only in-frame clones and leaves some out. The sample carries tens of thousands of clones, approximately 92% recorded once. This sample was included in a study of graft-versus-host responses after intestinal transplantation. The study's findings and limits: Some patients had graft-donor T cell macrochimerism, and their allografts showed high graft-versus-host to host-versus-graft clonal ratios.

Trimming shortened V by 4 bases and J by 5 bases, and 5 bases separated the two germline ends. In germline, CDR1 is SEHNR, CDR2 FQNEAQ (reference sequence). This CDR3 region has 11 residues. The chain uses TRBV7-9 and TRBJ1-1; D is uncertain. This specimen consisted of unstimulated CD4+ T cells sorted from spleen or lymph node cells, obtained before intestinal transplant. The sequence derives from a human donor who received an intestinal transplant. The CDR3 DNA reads TGTGCCAGCAGCTATCAAACTGAAGCTTTCTTT. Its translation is CASSYQTEAFF. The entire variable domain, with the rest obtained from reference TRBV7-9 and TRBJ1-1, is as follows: DTGVSQNPRHKITKRGQNVTFRCDPISEHNRLYWYRQTLGQGPEFLTYFQNEAQLEKSRLLSDRFSAERPKGSFSTLEIQRTEQGDSAMYLCASSYQTEAFFGQGTRLTVV.